This T cell receptor beta chain came from a study of shared clonotypes between healthy human individuals. Study-wide results and caveats: Sequencing depth was expected to affect clonotype sharing among donors.

Only in-frame clones appear in the TCRdb table, and some are missing; sequencing was by immunoSEQ multiplex PCR. The sample contains about 450,000 clones, about 76% of which appear only once. The CDR3 contains 15 residues. The germline gives CDR1 SGHRS, CDR2 YFSETQ. V shed 4 bases and J 1 base; nucleotides not matched to a gene: 5. Note on this clone: The antigen is not known.

The chain couples TRBV5-1 to TRBJ2-3, with TRBD1 matching 8 bases. This TCR came from a woman aged 40 to 50 in good health. Some clones in this sample may be carry-over from other donors' samples. What was sequenced was PBMCs. The chain's CDR3 is CASSLQGDGTDTQYF. CDR3 nucleotides: TGCGCCAGCAGCCTACAGGGGGATGGCACAGATACGCAGTATTTT.